This T cell receptor (beta chain) is from a study of long-term antiretroviral therapy in people with HIV. The assay used was immunoSEQ (version v3.0), run at survey level. Assay used: immunoSEQ multiplex PCR; TCRdb lists only in-frame clones, some missing. The sample records around 16,000 clones, over 75% being singletons. This clone was counted once. This clonotype originated in a man aged 50-59 years with HIV. Sample: unsorted PBMCs, taken 0.7 years before starting antiretroviral therapy.

For the CDR3, the DNA is TGCGCCAGCAGCCAGCAGGGGGGGACTAATGAAAAACTGTTTTTT. Encoded protein: CASSQQGGTNEKLFF. The V gene is TRBV4-3, the J gene TRBJ1-4, with 7 bases that match TRBD1. The CDR3 extends over 15 amino acids. The junction had 3 bases not matched to a gene; V was cut back by 3 bases and J by 2 bases. CDR1 and CDR2 from the germline V gene are LGHNA and YSLEER.